This record looks at one T cell receptor (beta chain) sequence and its context. At one end the junction does not follow the germline gene, possibly because of a read error. Profiled with immunoSEQ multiplex PCR; TCRdb holds only in-frame clones, not every one. The profile covers 90,000 to 150,000 clones, with around 90% appearing a single time and 8% to 9.5% taken by the ten largest. This sample stems from a study of T cell responses to AZD1222 COVID-19 vaccine. This CDR3 has 13 residues. Germline V gene data show CDR1 as SGHAT and CDR2 as FQNNGV. The V and J genes are TRBV11-2 and TRBJ2-1; D not resolved. The clonotype was recovered from an adult in good health. The sample here was peripheral blood, taken on day 0 of AZD1222 vaccination. Here the CDR3 DNA reads TGTGCCAGCAGCTTAGAAGTGACGGCTAAGGTGGTCTTC. Translation: CASSLEVTAKVVF.